Described below is a single T cell receptor (beta chain) sequence and its context. Antigen unknown. This specimen comes from a study of shared clonotypes between healthy human individuals. Germline V lookup: CDR1 SNHLY, CDR2 FYNNEI. The CDR3 loop spans 16 amino acids. Trimming shortened V by 8 bases and J by 2 bases, and 20 bases separated the two germline ends. Each sorted subset replicate got 200 ng genomic DNA, tens of thousands of genomes. Sequenced by immunoSEQ multiplex PCR; TCRdb stores in-frame clones only, minus some. The sample includes 2 million to 2.5 million clones, just over 90% seen only once; the top ten take 0.35% to 0.45%. Overall study results and limits: Donors were few, which limited the genetic and exposure-history diversity represented.

Sequencing used naive CD4+ T cells from PBMCs. Subset reported: CD45RA+ positively selected. This clonotype was sampled from a man between 18 and 35 years old in good health. Some clones in this sample may be carry-over from other donors' samples. The chain couples TRBV2 to TRBJ2-3; D is undetermined. CDR3 sequence (DNA): TGTGCCAGCGAGCCCAAGGGCGGATTATACACAGATACGCAGTATTTT. Amino acids: CASEPKGGLYTDTQYF.